This T cell receptor beta chain was sequenced for a study of T cell repertoires in cytomegalovirus infection (dated by TCRdb to between 2017 and 2020). Describing the broader study: The peptide stimulations were aimed at well-studied HLA-B-restricted epitopes as well as recently identified HLA-C-restricted CMV epitopes, whose presentation resists viral immunomodulation. Donor HLA type was relevant to the analysis, because carriage of CMV infection together with the matching HLA type was indicated by public TCR beta signatures.

The treatment or condition label on this specimen signifies: in vitro stimulation with specific CMV peptide epitopes to enrich CMV-specific T cells. Concerning this clonotype: What antigen it recognizes has not been identified. Within one base of it there is no much larger clone, and no base qualities were kept.

The paper as a whole reports these results and caveats: In both this cohort and an independent roughly 330-donor cohort, the cumulative frequency of public TCR beta family members distinguished carriers of CMV infection plus the relevant HLA type. The ex vivo response was dominated by HLA-C-restricted CMV-specific TCR beta clonotypes, which also provided the single most frequent clonotype in two of eight donors.

The CDR3 measures 15 amino acids from cysteine to phenylalanine. This entry keeps only the CDR3 DNA: 45 bases, framed from base 1. From the germline V gene (reference sequence), CDR1 is DFQATT and CDR2 is SNEGSKA. V is cut by 0 bases and J by 0 bases, and the space between the germline ends is 9 bases. The sequencer listed for this sample is Illumina HiSeq 1500. TCRdb cleaned the public reads at Q25 with fastp, built clones with MiXCR and kept in-frame beta chains. CDR3 protein duplicates are merged, each entry listing the most common genes and DNA. The sample table holds 70,000 to 95,000 distinct CDR3 sequences, of which around 28% were seen once. The ten largest account for about 72% of the sample.

The origin of this receptor is a human donor in good health (CMV status not recorded). Some clones in this sample may be carry-over from other donors' samples. Here the sequenced sample was CD8+ T cells from cultured PBMCs, taken from culture after CMV antigen stimulation. This chain joins TRBV20-1 to TRBJ1-5, with the D gene not confidently named. This receptor carries the CDR3 CSARDLGYSNQPQHF. The DNA is TGCAGTGCTAGAGATCTGGGATATAGCAATCAGCCCCAGCATTTT.